This TCR beta chain is drawn from a study of T cell changes during pregnancy in multiple sclerosis. The CDR3 has 14 residues. V gave up 2 bases and J gave up 6 bases; unmatched junction bases: 4. Germline CDR1 reads SGHAT; CDR2 reads FQNNGV. The table came from immunoSEQ multiplex PCR; TCRdb's copy has only in-frame clones and leaves some out. The repertoire holds some 70,000 clones, with roughly 90% as singletons. The source is a female donor in good health, enrolled as a control in a pregnancy study. The sequencing used peripheral blood, collected after pregnancy. V gene TRBV11-2 combines with J gene TRBJ2-1, with TRBD2 matching 7 bases. CDR3 sequence (DNA): TGTGCCAGCAGCTTAATGCGGGGGTCCAATGAGCAGTTCTTC. It encodes CASSLMRGSNEQFF.